Listed here is a single TCR beta chain. The data are from a study of cytomegalovirus exposure and HLA in healthy donors. In the PCR, 60 Vbeta and 13 Jbeta primers were used. The assay was immunoSEQ multiplex PCR, and TCRdb's table has in-frame clones only and misses some. The profile shows 90,000 to 150,000 clones, around 75% of them singletons. The CDR3 is made up of 15 amino acids. J was trimmed by 5 bases and V by 1 base; bases with no gene match: 1. Germline loops: CDR1 SEHNR, CDR2 FQNEAQ (reference sequence). Donors showed nominal health when sampled, although they likely had unrecorded immune exposures.

This chain connects TRBV7-9 to TRBJ2-5; 13 bases fit TRBD2. This clonotype originated in a woman between 35 and 50 years old in good health and CMV-seropositive. The source material was PBMCs. CDR3 bases: TGTGCCAGCAGCTTAGTACTAGCGGGAGGGGAGACCCAGTACTTC. It encodes CASSLVLAGGETQYF.